The 25 T cell receptor beta chains below were found in one sample sequenced in a study of CXCR3-negative and CXCR3-positive naive CD8 T cells. TRB cDNA libraries were made by UMI-labeled 5' RACE. From its re-call of the 5' RACE reads, TCRdb lists each CDR3 protein once, without DNA. This repertoire includes about 62,000 distinct CDR3 sequences. The sequenced material came from naive CXCR3- CD8+ T cells from blood. The sample's subset: CD45RO-CCR7+CD27+CD95- naive CD8+ T cells lacking CXCR3 (TNR3-). The receptors derive from a human donor in good health. Some clones in this sample may be carry-over from other donors' samples.

The V gene is TRBV28, the J gene TRBJ2-1; TCRdb names TRBD2, which stays unverified in the absence of DNA. CDR1 is MDHEN, CDR2 SYDVKM, per germline. The length of the CDR3 is 16 residues. The CDR3 loop is CASSLGGLAGYNEQFF.

The gene calls are TRBV4-1 and TRBJ2-3; TCRdb proposes TRBD2, but this gene call is untestable without DNA. The CDR3 contains 14 residues. From germline, CDR1 is MGHRA and CDR2 YSYEKL. CDR3 region: CASSPAGVADTQYF.

The chain uses TRBV5-5 and TRBJ1-5. Germline CDR1 SGHKS, CDR2 YYEKEE (reference sequence). The CDR3 runs 14 residues. CDR3 in amino acids: CASSSFYSNQPQHF. Using reference TRBV5-5 and TRBJ1-5 for the parts outside the CDR3, the full variable domain is DAGVTQSPTHLIKTRGQQVTLRCSPISGHKSVSWYQQVLGQGPQFIFQYYEKEERGRGNFPDRFSARQFPNYSSELNVNALLLGDSALYLCASSSFYSNQPQHFGDGTRLSIL.

The gene calls are TRBV7-3 and TRBJ2-3; TCRdb outputs TRBD2, but without DNA this stays unchecked. CDR1 is SGHTA, CDR2 FQGTGA, per germline. The CDR3 has 15 residues. The CDR3 is CASSLMGGALNTQYF. The full variable domain, its missing parts supplied by reference TRBV7-3 and TRBJ2-3, is GAGVSQTPSNKVTEKGKYVELRCDPISGHTALYWYRQSLGQGPEFLIYFQGTGAADDSGLPNDRFFAVRPEGSVSTLKIQRTERGDSAVYLCASSLMGGALNTQYFGPGTRLTVL.

V and J are TRBV10-3 and TRBJ1-4; TCRdb proposes TRBD1, but this gene call is untestable without DNA. The CDR3 length is 14 residues. Per germline, CDR1 ENHRY and CDR2 SYGVKD. The CDR3 region is CAISDGAEEEKLFF.

The chain couples TRBV20-1 to TRBJ2-2; TCRdb's assignment of TRBD1 cannot be checked, as there is no DNA. CDR1 and CDR2 from the germline V gene are DFQATT and SNEGSKA (reference sequence). The CDR3 is 16 residues long. Here the CDR3 reads CSARDQGAENTGELFF.

The gene calls are TRBV28 and TRBJ2-4; lacking DNA, the TRBD2 call made by TCRdb goes unchecked. Germline V CDR1 and CDR2: MDHEN, SYDVKM. This CDR3 is built from 13 residues. CDR3 sequence: CASSGLAGGLQYF.

The rearrangement joins TRBV6-2 or TRBV6-3 to TRBJ1-1. The germline gives CDR1 MNHEY, CDR2 SVGEGT. The CDR3 covers 16 residues. The CDR3 is CASSYPRTRTNTEAFF.

The genes are TRBV5-1 and TRBJ2-1; TCRdb lists TRBD1, though no DNA is available to test this call. The germline CDR1 and CDR2 sequences are SGHRS and YFSETQ. The length of the CDR3 is 17 residues. The CDR3 spells CASSLRGQASSYNEQFF.

The chain is built from TRBV5-1 and TRBJ1-1; TCRdb designates TRBD1, a call that cannot be tested without DNA. Germline assignment: CDR1 SGHRS and CDR2 YFSETQ. The CDR3 extends over 14 amino acids. The CDR3 reads CASSLWAGDPEAFF.

The chain links TRBV12-3 or TRBV12-4 to TRBJ2-1. The CDR3 spans 14 residues. This CDR3 reads CASSLTHGYNEQFF.

The chain joins TRBV7-9 to TRBJ2-7. This CDR3 is built from 13 residues. Germline assignment: CDR1 SEHNR and CDR2 FQNEAQ (reference sequence). The CDR3 protein is CASRETSNYEQYF. The variable domain in full, completed from reference TRBV7-9 and TRBJ2-7, reads DTGVSQNPRHKITKRGQNVTFRCDPISEHNRLYWYRQTLGQGPEFLTYFQNEAQLEKSRLLSDRFSAERPKGSFSTLEIQRTEQGDSAMYLCASRETSNYEQYFGPGTRLTVT.

Frequency places this clonotype as medium-sized (0.01 to 0.1%). This sequence joins TRBV5-1 and TRBJ2-1; TCRdb calls TRBD2, which cannot be checked without DNA. Germline values: CDR1 SGHRS, CDR2 YFSETQ. CDR3 length: 17 amino acids. CDR3 residues: CASSLEGSGSAYNEQFF.

Frequency places this clonotype as medium-sized (0.01 to 0.1%). V and J are TRBV7-2 and TRBJ2-7. CDR3 length: 14 residues. Germline assignment: CDR1 SGHTA and CDR2 FQGNSA. The CDR3 loop reads CASSFSGEWDEQYF.

The J gene is TRBJ2-1, the V gene TRBV4-3; TCRdb gives TRBD2 as the D gene, but with no DNA this cannot be confirmed. Germline loops: CDR1 LGHNA, CDR2 YSLEER. The CDR3 sequence is 16 residues long. CDR3 region: CASSQDLAGGQDEQFF.

This chain connects TRBV28 to TRBJ2-3; absent DNA, TCRdb's TRBD1 call cannot be checked. The CDR3 is 14 amino acids. From germline, CDR1 is MDHEN and CDR2 SYDVKM. Here the CDR3 reads CASSFRGGTDTQYF.

Here the CDR3 reads CASTPGPYNEQFF. The rearrangement uses TRBV6-5 and TRBJ2-1; with no DNA, the TCRdb D assignment of TRBD1 cannot be verified. CDR1 is MNHEY and CDR2 is SVGAGI in the germline V gene. The CDR3 runs 13 residues.

The rearrangement links TRBV7-6 to TRBJ2-7; TCRdb's assignment of TRBD1 cannot be checked, as there is no DNA. The germline V gene has CDR1 SGHVS and CDR2 FNYEAQ. The CDR3 length is 12 residues. CDR3 amino acids: CASLALGGEQYF. The whole variable domain, remainder taken from reference TRBV7-6 and TRBJ2-7, is GAGVSQSPRYKVTKRGQDVALRCDPISGHVSLYWYRQALGQGPEFLTYFNYEAQQDKSGLPNDRFSAERPEGSISTLTIQRTEQRDSAMYRCASLALGGEQYFGPGTRLTVT.

The chain couples TRBV19 to TRBJ2-5; TCRdb lists TRBD2, though no DNA is available to test this call. Germline V gives CDR1 LNHDA, CDR2 SQIVND (reference sequence). The length of the CDR3 is 14 residues. CDR3 in amino acids: CASSILADQETQYF.

This chain links TRBV5-1 with TRBJ1-1; TCRdb returns TRBD1, unconfirmable since there is no DNA. The CDR3 loop spans 14 amino acids. Germline V gives CDR1 SGHRS, CDR2 YFSETQ. The CDR3 sequence: CASSPTGGNTEAFF.

V and J are TRBV29-1 and TRBJ1-2. Germline CDR1 SQVTM, CDR2 ANQGSEA. This CDR3 has 11 amino acids. CDR3 amino acids: CSSHGDYGYTF.

V usage is TRBV7-9 and J usage is TRBJ2-7. This CDR3 is built from 13 residues. The germline V gene encodes CDR1 SEHNR and CDR2 FQNEAQ (reference sequence). CDR3 region: CASSFEALGEQYF.

This chain joins TRBV28 and TRBJ1-1. Germline CDR1 and CDR2: MDHEN and SYDVKM. The CDR3 runs 12 residues. The CDR3 region is CASSLNNREAFF.

The rearrangement uses TRBV7-8 and TRBJ2-2; checking the TCRdb D call of TRBD1 is not possible without DNA. CDR1 is SGHVS, CDR2 FQNEAQ, per germline. The CDR3 consists of 17 residues. The CDR3 here is CASSATGPPTPTGELFF.

V is TRBV29-1 and J is TRBJ1-2. The germline V gene has CDR1 SQVTM and CDR2 ANQGSEA. The CDR3 sequence is 13 residues long. The CDR3: CSVGESNDYGYTF.